This T cell receptor (beta chain) comes out of a study of beta chain features in type 1 diabetes. Study-wide points: Since sequencing was performed on cDNA, cells with high TCR expression could be over-represented. Patients showed naive, central memory and Treg TCRB repertoires that appeared more similar than those of healthy donors.

This clone was counted a few times. Antigen: not known. As every portion of the isolated RNA was reverse transcribed, the sequencing read expressed TCRB transcripts. Sequencing was performed with immunoSEQ multiplex PCR; in TCRdb, only in-frame clones are kept and a portion is missing. The top ten hold roughly 0.046% of the sample, which has around 500,000 clones, 10% to 12% seen once. The CDR3 consists of 15 residues. CDR1 and CDR2 (germline): LGHNA, YSLEER. The V gene end was trimmed by 5 bases and the J gene end by 2 bases; junction bases not matched to a gene: 5. The clonotype comes from a woman under 30 in good health. The sequenced sample was naive CD4+ T cells from blood. The chain links TRBV4-3 to TRBJ1-2, with 10 bases fitting TRBD1. The CDR3: CASSSPGQGNYGYTF. As DNA, the CDR3 is TGCGCCAGCAGCTCGCCGGGACAGGGGAACTATGGCTACACCTTC.